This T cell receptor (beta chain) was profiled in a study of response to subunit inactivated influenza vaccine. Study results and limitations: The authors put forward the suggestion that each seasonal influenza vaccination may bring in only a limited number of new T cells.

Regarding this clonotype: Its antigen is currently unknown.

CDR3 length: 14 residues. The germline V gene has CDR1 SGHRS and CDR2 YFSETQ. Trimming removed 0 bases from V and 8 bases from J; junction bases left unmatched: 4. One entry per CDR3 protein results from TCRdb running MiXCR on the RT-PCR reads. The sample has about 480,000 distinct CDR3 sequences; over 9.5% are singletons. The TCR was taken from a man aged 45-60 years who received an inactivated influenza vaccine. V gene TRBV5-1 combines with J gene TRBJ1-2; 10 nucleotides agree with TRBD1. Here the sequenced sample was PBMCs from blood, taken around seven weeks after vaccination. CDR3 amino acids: CASSLEGQGRGYTF. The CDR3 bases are TGCGCCAGCAGCTTGGAGGGACAGGGGAGGGGCTACACCTTC. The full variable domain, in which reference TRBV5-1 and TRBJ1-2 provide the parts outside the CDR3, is KAGVTQTPRYLIKTRGQQVTLSCSPISGHRSVSWYQQTPGQGLQFLFEYFSETQRNKGNFPGRFSGRQFSNSRSEMNVSTLELGDSALYLCASSLEGQGRGYTFGSGTRLTVV.